The clone carrying this TCR beta chain was counted ten times or more. The antigen is not known. This sample is drawn from a study of CD8+CD57+ T cells in acquired aplastic anemia. Patients included in sequencing had previously demonstrated CD8+CD57+ cell expansion by flow cytometry. Patients were therapy-naive when their blood was sampled. The TCR beta profiling, which covered VDJ combination and CDR3 sequence, was carried out using genomic DNA as the template. TCRdb called the reads again in MiXCR, with one record for every CDR3 protein. The repertoire consists of around 430,000 distinct CDR3 sequences, with around a third occurring once and the leading ten covering around 0.82%. The study, taken as a whole, reports: The same twenty-nine CD8+ CDR3 sequences occurred in patients and in controls.

This receptor was identified in a human donor with aplastic anemia. Input material: sorted CD4+, CD8+, or CD8+CD57+ T cells (not recorded which) from PBMCs.

CDR3 nucleotides: TGTGCCACCAGCAGGAGGGGACAGGGCACTAATGAAAAACTGTTTTTT. This translates into CATSRRGQGTNEKLFF. The chain recombines TRBV15 with TRBJ1-4; 9 bases agree with TRBD1. V gave up 3 bases and J gave up 2 bases; unmatched junction bases: 4. CDR1 LNHNV and CDR2 YYDKDF come from the germline V gene (reference sequence). The CDR3 is 16 amino acids. The full variable domain, completed using reference TRBV15 and TRBJ1-4, is DAMVIQNPRYQVTQFGKPVTLSCSQTLNHNVMYWYQQKSSQAPKLLFHYYDKDFNNEADTPDNFQSRRPNTSFCFLDIRSPGLGDTAMYLCATSRRGQGTNEKLFFGSGTQLSVL.